These 31 T cell receptor beta chains came from one sample sequenced in a study of blood T cell repertoires in COVID-19. Sequencing was performed with immunoSEQ multiplex PCR; in TCRdb, only in-frame clones are kept and a portion is missing. Here the sample spans 70,000 to 95,000 clones, roughly 89% being singletons. Sequenced material: peripheral blood. Source of these receptors: a woman of 80 years or more with active COVID-19.

The chain links TRBV19 to TRBJ2-7; D gene unclear. Germline CDR1 is LNHDA and CDR2 is SQIVND (reference sequence). The V gene lost 5 bases and the J gene lost 2 bases, with 13 bases spanning the gap. The length of the CDR3 is 14 residues. Here the CDR3 DNA reads TGTGCCAGTAGTCTAAATGGTGTTGCCTACGAGCAGTACTTC. Protein product: CASSLNGVAYEQYF.

The genes are TRBV27 and TRBJ2-7; 7 nucleotides agree with TRBD1. There are 15 residues in the CDR3. Trimming cost V 3 bases and J 2 bases; bases outside gene matches: 7. Germline V lookup: CDR1 MNHEY, CDR2 SMNVEV (reference sequence). CDR3 in DNA: TGTGCCAGCAGTTTGTACAGGGGACAAACCTACGAGCAGTACTTC. Protein sequence: CASSLYRGQTYEQYF.

This clone turned up a few times. The rearrangement uses TRBV5-1 and TRBJ1-4; D unclear. The CDR3 consists of 16 residues. V lost 0 bases and J lost 0, with 9 bases in between. Germline V lookup: CDR1 SGHRS, CDR2 YFSETQ. CDR3 region: CASSLARTATNEKLFF. As DNA, the CDR3 is TGCGCCAGCAGCTTGGCCAGGACTGCAACTAATGAAAAACTGTTTTTT.

The sample holds one count of this clone. V and J are TRBV28 and TRBJ2-5, with a tentative D call TRBD1 (6 bases). There are 15 residues in the CDR3. Germline CDR1 MDHEN, CDR2 SYDVKM. V was clipped by 5 bases and J by 5 bases, with 18 bases between them. The CDR3 region has the DNA TGTGCCAGCAGTCCGACGGACAGCCGGAGGGAGACCCAGTACTTC. The encoded protein is CASSPTDSRRETQYF.

This clone was observed a handful of times. V usage is TRBV5-1 and J usage is TRBJ1-3; a weak D match, TRBD1 (5 bases). Germline loops: CDR1 SGHRS, CDR2 YFSETQ. Trimming took off 2 bases at V and 0 bases at J, with 12 bases between the two ends. CDR3 length: 16 residues. DNA of the CDR3: TGCGCCAGCAGCTTAGAGGGACTCTACTCTGGAAACACCATATATTTT. Its translation: CASSLEGLYSGNTIYF.

CDR3 region: CAWSQAPSSYNEQFF. DNA for the CDR3: TGTGCCTGGTCTCAGGCCCCGAGCTCCTACAATGAGCAGTTCTTC. This chain uses TRBV30 with TRBJ2-1; D not certain. Looked up from germline, CDR1 is GTSNPN and CDR2 is SVGIG (reference sequence). V was cut by 5 bases and J by 0 bases, with 14 bases left in between. The CDR3 is 15 residues long.

The chain is built from TRBV14 and TRBJ1-2; D not resolved. Per the germline V gene, CDR1 is SGHDN and CDR2 is FVKESK. CDR3 length: 13 amino acids. V dropped 4 bases and J dropped 14 bases, with 20 bases sitting between them. CDR3 nucleotides: TGTGCCAGCAGCCCTAACCGAGGAGGGAAGAAGACCTTC. Its translation: CASSPNRGGKKTF.

As to this clone: Because it lacks the conserved phenylalanine or tryptophan at the end, this CDR3 is likely a read error. No DNA is shown, since the ends of the CDR3 on it are uncertain; the CDR3 is the one TCRdb lists. V and J are TRBV6-2 or TRBV6-3 and TRBJ2-7; the D segment call TRBD1 is taken from the table without a DNA check. CDR1 MNHEY and CDR2 SVGEGT come from the germline V gene. The CDR3 totals 11 residues, both ends included. CDR3 loop: CASSNGRQLRL.

This clone was detected only once. V gene TRBV6-6 combines with J gene TRBJ2-7; D remains ambiguous. Germline V lookup: CDR1 MNHNY, CDR2 SVGAGI (reference sequence). The CDR3 covers 14 residues. Between the trimmed V and J ends, which lost 6 bases and 2 bases, there was a span of 14 bases. Here the CDR3 DNA reads TGTGCCAGCAGCCCCCTTTCCTATACCTACGAGCAGTACTTC. Translation: CASSPLSYTYEQYF.

The sample holds one count of this clone. The chain employs TRBV18 and TRBJ1-1, with D unclear. In germline, CDR1 is KGHSH, CDR2 LQKENI. The CDR3 has 12 residues. Trimming removed 2 bases at V and 5 bases at J, with 6 bases between. CDR3 region: CASSPGQTEAFF. The CDR3 nucleotides read TGTGCCAGCTCACCAGGGCAGACTGAAGCTTTCTTT.

The genes are TRBV2 and TRBJ1-1; no definite D call. The CDR3 loop spans 12 amino acids. The V end lost 6 bases, the J end lost 0 bases, and 5 bases lay between the germline ends. Germline V gene sequence: CDR1 SNHLY, CDR2 FYNNEI. The DNA for the CDR3 is TGTGCCAGCAGCGGAGTGAACACTGAAGCTTTCTTT. It yields the protein CASSGVNTEAFF.

The gene calls are TRBV19 and TRBJ2-7; weak D call: TRBD2 (7 bases). The germline V gene encodes CDR1 LNHDA and CDR2 SQIVND (reference sequence). This CDR3 comprises 13 residues. Trimming pared 4 bases from V and 6 bases from J, leaving 13 bases between. The chain's CDR3 is CASSTSGGGEQYF. CDR3 DNA: TGTGCCAGTAGTACCTCGGGGGGCGGCGAGCAGTACTTC.

This clone was counted only a few times. This chain joins TRBV7-9 and TRBJ2-2; 7 bases are shared with TRBD1. Losses at the gene ends were 5 bases for V and 1 base for J; bases not matched to a gene: 1. Germline CDR1 reads SEHNR; CDR2 reads FQNEAQ (reference sequence). The CDR3 loop spans 14 amino acids. The CDR3 protein is CASSRTGNTGELFF. The CDR3 nucleotides are TGTGCCAGCAGCCGGACAGGGAACACCGGGGAGCTGTTTTTT.

CDR3: CASSERIGGLNSPLHF. The CDR3 DNA sequence: TGTGCCAGCAGCGAAAGGATAGGGGGCCTTAATTCACCCCTCCACTTT. The chain couples TRBV7-8 to TRBJ1-6, with 7 positions matching TRBD1. The V segment lost 5 bases and the J segment 6 bases; nucleotides outside the gene matches: 10. The V gene's germline CDR1 is SGHVS and CDR2 FQNEAQ. The CDR3 consists of 16 residues.

V usage is TRBV30 and J usage is TRBJ2-1; TRBD2 matches at 7 bases. This CDR3 is built from 14 residues. Losses at the gene ends were 2 bases for V and 3 bases for J; bases not matched to a gene: 4. From germline, CDR1 is GTSNPN and CDR2 SVGIG (reference sequence). The CDR3 here is CAWSFSGYYNEQFF. DNA for the CDR3: TGTGCCTGGAGTTTTAGCGGGTACTACAATGAGCAGTTCTTC. The variable domain in full, completed from reference TRBV30 and TRBJ2-1, reads SQTIHQWPATLVQPVGSPLSLECTVEGTSNPNLYWYRQAAGRGLQLLFYSVGIGQISSEVPQNLSASRPQDRQFILSSKKLLLSDSGFYLCAWSFSGYYNEQFFGPGTRLTVL.

The V gene is TRBV28, the J gene TRBJ2-7, with 8 nucleotides matching TRBD1. The germline V gene has CDR1 MDHEN and CDR2 SYDVKM. Unmatched junction bases numbered 3, after V lost 8 bases and J lost 3 bases. The CDR3 is 12 amino acids. In DNA form, the CDR3 reads TGTGCCAGCCGAGACAGGGGCTACGAGCAGTACTTC. The encoded protein is CASRDRGYEQYF.

This rearrangement joins TRBV4-3 to TRBJ2-4; 12 nucleotides agree with TRBD1. The CDR3 sequence is 14 residues long. Germline loops: CDR1 LGHNA, CDR2 YSLEER. J was trimmed by 11 bases and V by 0 bases; bases with no gene match: 2. CDR3 sequence (DNA): TGCGCCAGCAGCCAAGATGGGACAGGGGGCTTTCAGTACTTC. It encodes CASSQDGTGGFQYF.

The genes are TRBV7-2 and TRBJ2-5, with 7 bases aligning to TRBD2. The CDR3 is made up of 16 amino acids. Trimming removed 2 bases from V and 1 base from J; junction bases left unmatched: 7. Germline V gives CDR1 SGHTA, CDR2 FQGNSA. CDR3 in DNA: TGTGCCAGCAGCTTATCGGCCGGACTAGGCCAAGAGACCCAGTACTTC. It encodes CASSLSAGLGQETQYF.

The chain joins TRBV6-5 to TRBJ2-1; D not resolved. Trimming removed 2 bases at V and 6 bases at J, with 17 bases between. CDR1 is MNHEY and CDR2 is SVGAGI in the germline V gene. The CDR3 has 16 amino acids. The CDR3 loop reads CASSYPLAELGNEQFF. As DNA, the CDR3 is TGTGCCAGCAGTTACCCCTTAGCCGAGCTGGGCAATGAGCAGTTCTTC.

The rearrangement joins TRBV5-1 to TRBJ1-4, with 8 bases fitting TRBD1. The V gene's germline CDR1 is SGHRS and CDR2 YFSETQ. There are 16 residues in the CDR3. Germline trimming cut 4 bases from V and 7 bases from J; bases unmatched to any gene: 12. The DNA for the CDR3 is TGCGCCAGCAGCCAGTCCTCCCGAACAGGGGGTGAAAAACTGTTTTTT. Protein: CASSQSSRTGGEKLFF. Based on the CDR3 plus reference TRBV5-1 and TRBJ1-4, the full variable domain is KAGVTQTPRYLIKTRGQQVTLSCSPISGHRSVSWYQQTPGQGLQFLFEYFSETQRNKGNFPGRFSGRQFSNSRSEMNVSTLELGDSALYLCASSQSSRTGGEKLFFGSGTQLSVL.

V is TRBV4-2 and J is TRBJ2-1, with 10 bases matching TRBD2. This CDR3 is 18 amino acids long. V shed 3 bases, J shed 5 bases, and the junction held 13 bases outside the gene matches. Germline V gene lookup returns CDR1 LGHNA and CDR2 YNFKEQ. The chain's CDR3 is CASSQLRSGLATDNEQFF. CDR3 nucleotides: TGTGCCAGCAGCCAGCTAAGATCGGGACTAGCGACCGACAATGAGCAGTTCTTC.

The gene calls are TRBV7-9 and TRBJ2-6; D unclear. The germline CDR1 and CDR2 sequences are SEHNR and FQNEAQ (reference sequence). V lost 1 base and J 0 bases, leaving 4 bases between the germline ends. The CDR3 runs to 15 residues. The CDR3 sequence: CASSLGASGANVLTF. The CDR3 bases are TGTGCCAGCAGCTTAGGGGCCTCTGGGGCCAACGTCCTGACTTTC.

This clone has a handful of counts. The chain recombines TRBV4-3 with TRBJ2-3, with a weak D call TRBD1 (5 bases). CDR3 length: 18 amino acids. Germline V gene data show CDR1 as LGHNA and CDR2 as YSLEER. Trimming cost V 0 bases and J 1 base, with 17 bases left between them. CDR3 sequence (DNA): TGCGCCAGCAGCCAAGACCCCCCAGGGCAGGCCCGCACAGATACGCAGTATTTT. Translating gives CASSQDPPGQARTDTQYF.

The rearrangement uses TRBV19 and TRBJ2-1; 8 bases agree with TRBD2. The trim removed 7 bases at V and 3 bases at J, leaving 8 bases unmatched. In germline, CDR1 is LNHDA, CDR2 SQIVND (reference sequence). The length of the CDR3 is 15 residues. The CDR3 sequence is CASTPGGRGYNEQFF. In DNA, the CDR3 is TGTGCCAGTACCCCGGGGGGGAGAGGCTACAATGAGCAGTTCTTC.

Remarks on this clone: Other DNA sequences in the same sample also yield this CDR3. This chain connects TRBV28 to TRBJ1-4; 9 nucleotides align to TRBD1. V shed 5 bases and J 8 bases; nucleotides not matched to a gene: 6. Germline lookup yields CDR1 MDHEN and CDR2 SYDVKM. This CDR3 has 14 residues. The CDR3 loop reads CASSPGQGREKLFF. In nucleotides, the CDR3 is TGTGCCAGCAGTCCGGGACAGGGCCGCGAAAAACTGTTTTTT.

The gene calls are TRBV6-1 and TRBJ2-1; D is ambiguous. CDR1 MNHNS and CDR2 SASEGT come from the germline V gene. The CDR3 contains 17 residues. Between the trimmed V and J ends, which lost 0 bases and 0 bases, there was a span of 12 bases. CDR3 sequence reads: CASSEARRISSYNEQFF. The CDR3 nucleotides are TGTGCCAGCAGTGAAGCGAGGAGAATCAGCTCCTACAATGAGCAGTTCTTC.

The chain links TRBV7-3 to TRBJ1-3; 9 positions agree with TRBD1. The V gene's germline CDR1 is SGHTA and CDR2 FQGTGA. This CDR3 is built from 15 residues. Germline trimming cut 5 bases from V and 4 bases from J; bases unmatched to any gene: 6. The CDR3 coding sequence is TGTGCCAGCAGCCCCGGGACAGGGAGGGGAAACACCATATATTTT. This sequence encodes CASSPGTGRGNTIYF.

The V call is TRBV5-5, the J call TRBJ1-3; D unclear. This CDR3 has 14 amino acids. The germline gives CDR1 SGHKS, CDR2 YYEKEE (reference sequence). Trimming left V 1 base short and J 1 base short, with 6 bases between. This CDR3 is CASSLSRSGNTIYF. The CDR3 DNA is TGTGCCAGCAGCTTGTCGCGGTCTGGAAACACCATATATTTT.

In regard to this clone: An end of the junction differs from the germline gene, which may be a read error. The rearrangement links TRBV28 to TRBJ2-1; the match to TRBD2 covers 7 bases. Germline lookup yields CDR1 MDHEN and CDR2 SYDVKM. CDR3 length equals 16 residues. This CDR3 is CASSLWDYQFYNEQFF. CDR3 DNA sequence: TGTGCCAGCAGCTTATGGGACTACCAATTCTACAATGAGCAGTTCTTC.

The chain links TRBV7-2 to TRBJ2-1, with TRBD2 matching 7 bases. V lost 1 base, J lost 8 bases, and 5 bases stayed unmatched. Per germline, CDR1 SGHTA and CDR2 FQGNSA. The CDR3 length is 14 residues. The CDR3 DNA reads as TGTGCCAGCAGCTTAGGCGGGAGTCGGGATGAGCAGTTCTTC. As protein: CASSLGGSRDEQFF. Filled out from reference TRBV7-2 and TRBJ2-1, the complete variable domain reads GAGVSQSPSNKVTEKGKDVELRCDPISGHTALYWYRQSLGQGLEFLIYFQGNSAPDKSGLPSDRFSAERTGGSVSTLTIQRTQQEDSAVYLCASSLGGSRDEQFFGPGTRLTVL.

V gene TRBV5-1 combines with J gene TRBJ2-7, with 7 bases lining up with TRBD1. Germline values: CDR1 SGHRS, CDR2 YFSETQ. This CDR3 comprises 15 residues. The ends lost 7 bases at V and 1 base at J; junction bases unmatched: 11. In DNA form, the CDR3 reads TGCGCCAGCCGGACAGGTGATCACCTATCCTACGAGCAGTACTTC. Translation: CASRTGDHLSYEQYF.